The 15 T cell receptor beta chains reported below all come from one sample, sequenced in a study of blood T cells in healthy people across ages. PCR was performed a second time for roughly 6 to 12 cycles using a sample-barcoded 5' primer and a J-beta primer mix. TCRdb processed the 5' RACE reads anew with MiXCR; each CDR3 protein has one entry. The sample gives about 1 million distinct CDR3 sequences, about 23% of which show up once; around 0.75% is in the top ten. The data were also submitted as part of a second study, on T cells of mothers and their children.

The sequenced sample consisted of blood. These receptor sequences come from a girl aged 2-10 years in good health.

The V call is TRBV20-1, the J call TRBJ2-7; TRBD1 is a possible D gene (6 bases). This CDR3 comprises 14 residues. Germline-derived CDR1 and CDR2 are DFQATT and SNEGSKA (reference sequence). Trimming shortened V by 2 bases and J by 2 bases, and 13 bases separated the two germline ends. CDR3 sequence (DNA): TGCAGTGCTAGACAACGACAGGTACCCTACGAGCAGTACTTC. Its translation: CSARQRQVPYEQYF.

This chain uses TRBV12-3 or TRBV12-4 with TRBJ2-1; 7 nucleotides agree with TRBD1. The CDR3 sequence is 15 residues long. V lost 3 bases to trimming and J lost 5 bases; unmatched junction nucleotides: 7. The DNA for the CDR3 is TGTGCCAGCAGTTTTCGACAGGGAAGGAACAATGAGCAGTTCTTC. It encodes CASSFRQGRNNEQFF.

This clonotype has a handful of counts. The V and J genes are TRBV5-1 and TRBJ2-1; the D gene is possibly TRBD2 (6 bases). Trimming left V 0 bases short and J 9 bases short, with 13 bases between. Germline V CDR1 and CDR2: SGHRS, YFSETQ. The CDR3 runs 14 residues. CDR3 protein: CASSLGLQEGEQFF. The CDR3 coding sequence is TGCGCCAGCAGCTTGGGTCTTCAGGAGGGTGAGCAGTTCTTC.

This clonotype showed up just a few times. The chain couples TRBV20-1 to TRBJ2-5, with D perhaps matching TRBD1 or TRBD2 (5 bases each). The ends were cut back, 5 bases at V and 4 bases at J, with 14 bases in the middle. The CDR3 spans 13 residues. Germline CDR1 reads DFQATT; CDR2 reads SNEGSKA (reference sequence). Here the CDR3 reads CSAQGVGGETQYF. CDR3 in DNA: TGCAGTGCTCAAGGGGTTGGAGGAGAGACCCAGTACTTC.

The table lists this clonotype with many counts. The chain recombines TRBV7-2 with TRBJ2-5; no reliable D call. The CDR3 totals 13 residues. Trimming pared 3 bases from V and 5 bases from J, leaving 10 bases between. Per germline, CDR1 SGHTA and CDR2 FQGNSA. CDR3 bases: TGTGCCAGCAGCTTCCAAGCTGGCGAGACCCAGTACTTC. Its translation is CASSFQAGETQYF.

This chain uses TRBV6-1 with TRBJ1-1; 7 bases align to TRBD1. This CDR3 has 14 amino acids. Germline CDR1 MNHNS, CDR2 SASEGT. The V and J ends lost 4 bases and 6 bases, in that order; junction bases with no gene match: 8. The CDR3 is CASSASQGVAEAFF. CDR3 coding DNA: TGTGCCAGCAGTGCCTCGCAGGGGGTCGCTGAAGCTTTCTTT.

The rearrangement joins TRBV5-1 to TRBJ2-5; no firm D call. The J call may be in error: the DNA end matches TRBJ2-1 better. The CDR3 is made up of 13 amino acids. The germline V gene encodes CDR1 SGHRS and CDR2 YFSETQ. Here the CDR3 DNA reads TGCGCCAGCCGAACCTCCGCTTTCAATGAGCAGTTCTTC. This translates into CASRTSAFNEQFF.

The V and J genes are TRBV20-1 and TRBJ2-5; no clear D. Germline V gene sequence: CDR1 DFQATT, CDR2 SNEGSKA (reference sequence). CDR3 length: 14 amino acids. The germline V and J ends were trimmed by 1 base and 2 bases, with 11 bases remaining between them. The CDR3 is CSARAPDLQETQYF. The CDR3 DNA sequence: TGCAGTGCTAGAGCCCCAGACTTGCAAGAGACCCAGTACTTC.

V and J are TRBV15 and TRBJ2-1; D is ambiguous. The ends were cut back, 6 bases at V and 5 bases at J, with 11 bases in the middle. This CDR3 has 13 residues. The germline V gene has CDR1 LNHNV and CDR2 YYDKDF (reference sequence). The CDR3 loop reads CATRTLGNNEQFF. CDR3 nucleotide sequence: TGTGCCACCAGAACCTTAGGAAACAATGAGCAGTTCTTC.

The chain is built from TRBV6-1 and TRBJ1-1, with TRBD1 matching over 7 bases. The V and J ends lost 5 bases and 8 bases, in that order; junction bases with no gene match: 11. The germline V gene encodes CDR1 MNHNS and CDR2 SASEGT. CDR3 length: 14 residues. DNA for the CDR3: TGTGCCAGCAGTCCTAGACAGGGAGCGGCCGAAGCTTTCTTT. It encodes CASSPRQGAAEAFF.

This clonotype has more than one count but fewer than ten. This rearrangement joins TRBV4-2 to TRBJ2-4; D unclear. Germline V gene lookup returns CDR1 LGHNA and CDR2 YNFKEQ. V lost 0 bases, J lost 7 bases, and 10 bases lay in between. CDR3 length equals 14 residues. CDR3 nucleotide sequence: TGTGCCAGCAGCCAAGAACACCTTGAGAACATTCAGTACTTC. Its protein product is CASSQEHLENIQYF.

The CDR3 nucleotides are TGTGCCAGCAGCTGGAGGACTAGCGGGGAAAACGAGCAGTACTTC. It is translated as CASSWRTSGENEQYF. J is TRBJ2-7 and V is TRBV7-2, with TRBD2 matching 12 bases. The trim removed 4 bases at V and 5 bases at J, leaving 6 bases unmatched. There are 15 residues in the CDR3. Germline V gene data show CDR1 as SGHTA and CDR2 as FQGNSA.

The CDR3 DNA follows: TGTGCCAGCAGCTTAGCGGGCAGGGCCCCCGGGGAGCTGTTTTTT. Amino acids: CASSLAGRAPGELFF. The rearrangement links TRBV7-2 to TRBJ2-2; D is perhaps TRBD1 (5 bases). V dropped 0 bases and J dropped 6 bases, with 11 bases sitting between them. Germline-derived CDR1 and CDR2 are SGHTA and FQGNSA. The CDR3 has 15 amino acids. The full variable domain, in which reference TRBV7-2 and TRBJ2-2 provide the parts outside the CDR3, is GAGVSQSPSNKVTEKGKDVELRCDPISGHTALYWYRQSLGQGLEFLIYFQGNSAPDKSGLPSDRFSAERTGGSVSTLTIQRTQQEDSAVYLCASSLAGRAPGELFFGEGSRLTVL.

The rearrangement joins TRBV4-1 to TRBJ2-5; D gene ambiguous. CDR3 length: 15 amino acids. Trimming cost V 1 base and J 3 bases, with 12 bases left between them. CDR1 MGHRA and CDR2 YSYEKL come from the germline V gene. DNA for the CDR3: TGCGCCAGCAGCCAAGGAGACCTCCTGGAAGAGACCCAGTACTTC. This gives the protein CASSQGDLLEETQYF.

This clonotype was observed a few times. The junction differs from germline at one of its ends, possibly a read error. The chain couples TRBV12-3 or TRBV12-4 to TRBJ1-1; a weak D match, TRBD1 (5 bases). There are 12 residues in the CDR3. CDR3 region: CASTLGGTEALF. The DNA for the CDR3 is TGTGCCAGCACTCTCGGTGGGACTGAAGCTCTCTTT.